This note documents a single TCR beta chain sequence. Original methodology: Scientists estimated how many nucleated cells there were by amplifying reference gene primers. The assay was immunoSEQ multiplex PCR, and TCRdb's table has in-frame clones only and misses some. That table supplies the V and J calls and clone size; D and trimming were determined from the DNA. The data contain approximately 200,000 clones, approximately 86% of them singletons. This record comes from a study of blood T cell repertoires in COVID-19. Adults between roughly 18 and 89 years of age took part from about two dozen US areas. After removal of 0 bases from V and 0 bases from J, the junction contained 6 bases not matched to a gene. Germline V gives CDR1 GTSNPN, CDR2 SVGIG (reference sequence). CDR3 length: 17 amino acids.

The source material was PBMCs or T cells enriched from blood (not recorded which). This sequence joins TRBV30 and TRBJ2-1, with 9 bases lining up with TRBD2. The receptor comes from a woman aged 25-40 years who had been exposed to COVID-19. The CDR3 coding sequence is TGTGCCTGGAGTGTAGTCCTAGCGGGGAGCTCCTACAATGAGCAGTTCTTC. Translation gives CAWSVVLAGSSYNEQFF.